This T cell receptor beta chain is drawn from a study of blood T cell repertoires in COVID-19. Sequencing was performed with immunoSEQ multiplex PCR; in TCRdb, only in-frame clones are kept and a portion is missing. The table includes 110,000 or so clones, around 89% detected once. This CDR3 contains 19 residues. Trimming stripped 5 bases from V and 0 bases from J, with 25 bases between. Germline loops: CDR1 SGHTA, CDR2 FQGNSA. The J gene is TRBJ1-1, the V gene TRBV7-2; D may be TRBD1 (5 bases). The receptor was isolated from a woman between 45 and 60 years old with acute or convalescent COVID-19. Sequencing was carried out using peripheral blood. As DNA, the CDR3 is TGTGCCAGCAGCCCAGGGTGGGCGACGAGACTGAAGATGAACACTGAAGCTTTCTTT. It codes for CASSPGWATRLKMNTEAFF.